The 8 T cell receptor beta chains given below trace back to one sample, sequenced in a study of molecular identifiers for immune sequencing clone quantification. TCRdb recomputed calls from the PCR reads with MiXCR, one row per CDR3 protein. The sample holds 250,000 to 400,000 distinct CDR3 sequences, 20% to 25% seen once. Material for sequencing was naive CD8+ T cells from blood, with Jurkat cell RNA spiked in. The sample's subset: FACS-sorted CD8+CD4-CCR7+CD45RA+ naive T cells. Source of these receptors: a human donor in good health. Some libraries in this study had Jurkat cell RNA spiked in.

Worth noting for this clonotype: A much more abundant neighbour one base away suggests this may be a read error. The rearrangement links TRBV29-1 to TRBJ1-2, with 8 nucleotides matching TRBD1. The CDR3 has 11 amino acids. CDR1 is SQVTM, CDR2 ANQGSEA, per germline. This CDR3 reads CSAERQGTYTF. CDR3 DNA sequence: TGCAGCGCTGAACGACAGGGGACCTACACCTTC.

In this sample, this clonotype turned up once. This chain connects TRBV19 to TRBJ2-1, with D tentatively TRBD1 (5 bases). Germline V gene sequence: CDR1 LNHDA, CDR2 SQIVND (reference sequence). This CDR3 contains 15 residues. Trimming took 3 bases from V and 4 from J, leaving 13 bases between them. In DNA form, the CDR3 reads TGTGCCAGTAGTATTTCCCCGACAGAATACAATGAGCAGTTCTTC. It translates to CASSISPTEYNEQFF.

This clonotype was seen a single time. A read error may explain this, as a much larger clone is one base away. V and J are TRBV6-6 and TRBJ2-5; TRBD1 or TRBD2 may be the D gene (5 bases each). This CDR3 is built from 14 residues. The V and J ends lost 4 bases and 4 bases respectively, with 13 bases between them. Germline CDR1 and CDR2: MNHNY and SVGAGI (reference sequence). CDR3 amino acids: CASSCEGAGETQYF. The CDR3, as DNA: TGTGCCAGCAGTTGCGAAGGGGCGGGAGAGACCCAGTACTTC.

This clonotype occurred many times. The chain uses TRBV6-6 and TRBJ2-4; D is possibly TRBD2 (5 bases). The germline CDR1 and CDR2 sequences are MNHNY and SVGAGI (reference sequence). V was shortened by 8 bases and J by 1 base, with 6 bases between the two germline ends. The CDR3 totals 12 residues. The CDR3 DNA reads TGTGCCAGCGGCGGGGCCAAAAACATTCAGTACTTC. Translating gives CASGGAKNIQYF.

Notes on this clonotype: A read error may be the cause here, since a much bigger clone is one base away. The chain links TRBV2 to TRBJ2-7; D assignment may be TRBD1 or TRBD2 (6 bases each). This CDR3 contains 14 residues. The V gene's germline CDR1 is SNHLY and CDR2 FYNNEI. The CDR3: CAGRQGGLDYEQYF. DNA of the CDR3: TGTGCCGGCAGGCAAGGGGGGTTGGACTACGAGCAGTACTTC.

This clonotype came up many times. The J gene is TRBJ1-1, the V gene TRBV14; 10 bases agree with TRBD1. Germline V gene sequence: CDR1 SGHDN, CDR2 FVKESK. V lost 2 bases to trimming and J lost 5 bases; unmatched junction nucleotides: 5. The CDR3 has 15 residues. DNA of the CDR3: TGTGCCAGCAGCCAAATGGGACAGGGGTGGACTGAAGCTTTCTTT. This encodes CASSQMGQGWTEAFF. The full variable domain, completed using reference TRBV14 and TRBJ1-1, is EAGVTQFPSHSVIEKGQTVTLRCDPISGHDNLYWYRRVMGKEIKFLLHFVKESKQDESGMPNNRFLAERTGGTYSTLKVQPAELEDSGVYFCASSQMGQGWTEAFFGQGTRLTVV.

V and J are TRBV6-2 or TRBV6-3 and TRBJ2-7; tentatively, D is TRBD2 (5 bases). Germline loops: CDR1 MNHEY, CDR2 SVGEGT. CDR3 length: 14 residues. V was shortened by 1 base and J by 3 bases, with 10 bases between the two germline ends. Written as DNA, the CDR3 is TGTGCCAGCAGTTACTGGACGGGGAACTACGAGCAGTACTTC. This gives the protein CASSYWTGNYEQYF.

As to this clonotype: Given a much more abundant clone one base away, this may be a read error. The final CDR3 position lacks the conserved phenylalanine or tryptophan, pointing to a likely read error. The chain couples TRBV27 to TRBJ2-3, with D possibly TRBD2 on 6 matching bases. V was cut by 4 bases and J by 1 base, with 18 bases left in between. CDR3 length: 17 amino acids. Germline values: CDR1 MNHEY, CDR2 SMNVEV (reference sequence). As DNA, the CDR3 is TGTGCCAGCAGTTCCCTCGGGGGTAGCATAGGCACAGATACGCAGTATCTT. This sequence encodes CASSSLGGSIGTDTQYL.